These 4 T cell receptor beta chains share one sample of origin, sequenced in a study of blood T cell repertoires in COVID-19. The table came from immunoSEQ multiplex PCR; TCRdb's copy has only in-frame clones and leaves some out. The table includes approximately 120,000 clones, approximately 68% detected once. The specimen sequenced was peripheral blood. The receptors originated from a woman between 65 and 79 years old with acute or convalescent COVID-19.

The chain combines TRBV28 with TRBJ1-1, with a tentative D call TRBD1 (5 bases). Germline V gene sequence: CDR1 MDHEN, CDR2 SYDVKM. The CDR3 spans 14 residues. V was cut by 5 bases and J by 1 base, with 11 bases left in between. The CDR3 sequence: CASSEGGANTEAFF. The CDR3 DNA is TGTGCCAGCAGTGAGGGAGGGGCGAACACTGAAGCTTTCTTT. The complete variable domain, with remaining parts taken from reference TRBV28 and TRBJ1-1, reads DVKVTQSSRYLVKRTGEKVFLECVQDMDHENMFWYRQDPGLGLRLIYFSYDVKMKEKGDIPEGYSVSREKKERFSLILESASTNQTSMYLCASSEGGANTEAFFGQGTRLTVV.

The CDR3 nucleotides read TGTGCCAGCAGCTTTAATGCCAGGGGAAATGAAAAACTGTTTTTT. This encodes CASSFNARGNEKLFF. The rearrangement links TRBV7-8 to TRBJ1-4, with D maybe TRBD1 (6 bases). The CDR3 runs 15 residues. Germline CDR1 reads SGHVS; CDR2 reads FQNEAQ. V lost 3 bases, J lost 5 bases, and 13 bases lay in between.

CDR3 in amino acids: CASSQQGAVGYTF. The CDR3 coding sequence is TGTGCCAGCAGCCAACAGGGGGCAGTGGGCTACACCTTC. V is TRBV14 and J is TRBJ1-2, with 8 bases matching TRBD1. The germline CDR1 and CDR2 sequences are SGHDN and FVKESK. The V and J ends lost 2 bases and 8 bases, in that order; junction bases with no gene match: 4. The CDR3 length is 13 residues. Full variable domain (missing parts from reference TRBV14 and TRBJ1-2): EAGVTQFPSHSVIEKGQTVTLRCDPISGHDNLYWYRRVMGKEIKFLLHFVKESKQDESGMPNNRFLAERTGGTYSTLKVQPAELEDSGVYFCASSQQGAVGYTFGSGTRLTVV.

For the CDR3, the DNA is TGTGCCACCAGTGATCCCAGGGGGCGAGCTTTCTTT. Translation gives CATSDPRGRAFF. The V call is TRBV24-1, the J call TRBJ1-1; 8 bases fit TRBD1. The CDR3 runs 12 residues. Germline V lookup: CDR1 KGHDR, CDR2 SFDVKD. The V segment lost 3 bases and the J segment 10 bases; nucleotides outside the gene matches: 3.